This TCR beta chain was obtained from a study of Tregs in tolerant kidney transplant recipients. Related graft donors supplied nonmyeloablative bone marrow transplants, and mixed chimerism was transient. Deletions cut 5 bases from V and 6 bases from J, with 8 bases between. Germline V CDR1 and CDR2: SGHTA, FQGTGA. This CDR3 has 12 amino acids. TCRdb's table, derived via immunoSEQ multiplex PCR, lists solely in-frame clones and lacks some. In the table there are 100,000 or so clones, roughly 93% of which are singletons. This receptor was obtained from a human patient who received a combined kidney and bone marrow transplant. Some T cells may trace back to the graft donor. This chain uses TRBV7-3 with TRBJ2-1; no firm D call. The starting material was CD4+ T cells from blood (PBMCs), obtained 12 months after the transplant. In DNA, the CDR3 is TGTGCCAGCAGCATTAGAGGCAATGAGCAGTTCTTC. Translation gives CASSIRGNEQFF.